What follows describes a single T cell receptor beta chain. The CDR3 extends over 14 amino acids. Germline lookup yields CDR1 MNHEY and CDR2 SVGAGI. With 7 bases clipped from V and 2 bases from J, the junction kept 7 bases outside the gene matches. The assay was immunoSEQ multiplex PCR, and TCRdb's table has in-frame clones only and misses some. The table shows a few hundred thousand clones, with roughly nine tenths occurring only once. Researchers sorted participants into cohorts using their self-reported clinical history. The sample is drawn from a study of blood T cell repertoires in COVID-19. V is TRBV6-5 and J is TRBJ1-1, with 7 bases identical to TRBD1. Sequenced: PBMCs or T cells enriched from blood (not recorded which). The clonotype comes from a man younger than 45 who had recovered from COVID-19. CDR3: CASTRQGGNTEAFF. CDR3 bases: TGTGCCAGCACCAGACAAGGGGGCAACACTGAAGCTTTCTTT.